A selection of T cell receptor beta chains follows, all from one sample in a study of T cell repertoires in cytomegalovirus infection. TCRdb called the reads again in MiXCR, with one record for every CDR3 protein. This repertoire shows about 480,000 distinct CDR3 sequences, 33% found once; its top ten account for about a sixth. No cognate antigen is known for these TCRs. Sequenced material: cultured PBMCs, taken from culture after CMV antigen stimulation. These receptor sequences come from a human donor in good health (CMV status not recorded). Some clones in this sample may be carry-over from other donors' samples. Both conserved end residues are part of each CDR3. D genes are given only for firm matches. Clone sizes are given selectively: once, few, many, or a class where the clone is expanded.

>TRBV19|few|TRBD2|TRBJ2-1
CASSTQREGTYNEQFF
TGTGCCAGTAGTACCCAGCGGGAAGGTACCTACAATGAGCAGTTCTTC
>TRBV7-2|many|TRBD2|TRBJ2-1
CASSLDREGWNEQFF
TGTGCCAGCAGCTTAGATCGGGAGGGCTGGAATGAGCAGTTCTTC
>TRBV28|-|-|TRBJ2-3
CASSLTKLSDTQYF
TGTGCCAGCAGTTTGACGAAACTTTCAGATACGCAGTATTTT
>TRBV6-2/TRBV6-3|many|TRBD2|TRBJ2-1
CASSPLAGRGSDNEQFF
TGTGCCAGCAGCCCCCTAGCGGGAAGGGGGAGTGACAATGAGCAGTTCTTC
>TRBV9|few|-|TRBJ1-1
CASSVAGNTEAFF
TGTGCCAGCAGCGTAGCCGGGAACACTGAAGCTTTCTTT
>TRBV7-8|-|TRBD2|TRBJ2-3
CASSLRRASGRVGTDTQYF
TGTGCCAGCAGCTTAAGAAGGGCTAGCGGGAGAGTCGGCACAGATACGCAGTATTTT
>TRBV18|-|TRBD2|TRBJ2-1
CASSEAGVSNEQFF
TGTGCCAGCTCTGAAGCGGGAGTGTCGAATGAGCAGTTCTTC
>TRBV25-1|-|-|TRBJ1-2
CASSDPNRLYGYTF
TGTGCCAGCAGTGACCCGAATCGGCTGTACGGCTACACCTTC
>TRBV12-3/TRBV12-4|-|-|TRBJ1-5
CASSLDFRQPQHF
TGTGCCAGCAGTTTAGATTTCCGTCAGCCCCAGCATTTT
>TRBV5-4|-|-|TRBJ1-1
CASSLKGRRNTEAFF
TGTGCCAGCAGCCTTAAGGGGAGAAGGAACACTGAAGCTTTCTTT
>TRBV7-2|-|TRBD1|TRBJ2-7
CASSTRGSSYEQYF
TGTGCCAGCAGTACCAGGGGGAGCTCCTACGAGCAGTACTTC
>TRBV3-1|-|-|TRBJ2-3
CASSQGTSYTQYF
TGTGCCAGCAGCCAAGGTACTAGCTATACGCAGTATTTT
>TRBV20-1|-|-|TRBJ2-3
CSAKALASSSTDTQYF
TGCAGTGCCAAGGCCCTAGCGTCCTCTAGCACAGATACGCAGTATTTT
>TRBV20-1|-|TRBD1|TRBJ1-2
CSARGGTGDGYTF
TGCAGTGCTAGAGGCGGGACAGGTGATGGCTACACCTTC